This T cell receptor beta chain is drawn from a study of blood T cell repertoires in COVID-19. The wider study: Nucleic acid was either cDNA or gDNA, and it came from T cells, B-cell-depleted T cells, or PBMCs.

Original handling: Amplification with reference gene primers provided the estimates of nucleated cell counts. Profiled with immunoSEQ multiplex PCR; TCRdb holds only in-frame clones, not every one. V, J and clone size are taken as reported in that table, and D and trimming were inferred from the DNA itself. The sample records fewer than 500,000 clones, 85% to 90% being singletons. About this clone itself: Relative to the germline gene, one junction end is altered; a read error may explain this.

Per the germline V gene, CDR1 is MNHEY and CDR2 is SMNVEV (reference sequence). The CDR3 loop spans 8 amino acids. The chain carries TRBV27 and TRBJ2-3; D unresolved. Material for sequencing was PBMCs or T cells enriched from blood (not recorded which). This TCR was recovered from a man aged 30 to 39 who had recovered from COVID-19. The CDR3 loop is CASSPLGF. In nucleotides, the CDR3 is TGTGCCAGCAGTCCCCTAGGTTTT.